What follows is one T cell receptor beta chain and its context. Its target is unknown. TCRdb's copy holds only in-frame clones and misses some; the assay was immunoSEQ multiplex PCR. The sample lists more than 95,000 clones, 88% occurring once. These data belong to a study of T cell responses to AZD1222 COVID-19 vaccine. Notes on the study in general: The donor group comprised mostly white British people and more females; the analysis possibly underestimated clonal diversity. Repertoires in all cases were sampled only once the peak T cell response had passed. Distributed over spike, vaccine-associated CD4 TCRs predominated at 160-218 and 743-854.

The CDR3 contains 15 residues. V lost 3 bases and J lost 3, with 12 bases in between. CDR1 is SNHLY, CDR2 FYNNEI, per germline. This specimen consisted of peripheral blood, obtained on day 0 of AZD1222 vaccination. This chain joins TRBV2 and TRBJ1-5, with D perhaps TRBD1 (5 bases). The receptor comes from an adult in good health. The CDR3 DNA reads as TGTGCCAGCAGTGACTATGGGGGAATCAATCAGCCCCAGCATTTT. It codes for CASSDYGGINQPQHF.